This T cell receptor (beta chain) was captured in a study of shared clonotypes between healthy human individuals. Assay used: immunoSEQ multiplex PCR; TCRdb lists only in-frame clones, some missing. The sample consists of some 89,000 clones, roughly 69% of them appearing once. General study points: Sample collection involved blood only; tissue repertoires are likely different. Memory subsets generally showed smaller estimated richness than naive subsets did.

CDR3 length: 15 residues. Trimming removed 1 base at V and 6 bases at J, with 13 bases between. CDR1 is LGHNA, CDR2 YSLEER, per germline. Comment on this clone: Its matching antigen is unknown.

V is TRBV4-3 and J is TRBJ1-3; maybe TRBD1 (5 bases). Source material: memory CD8+ T cells sorted from blood. This sample's subset: CD45RO+ cells pooled with CCR7-negative TemRA cells. The sequence was collected from a young man in good health. CDR3 DNA: TGCGCCAGCAGCCAAGCGTCGGGGCCGGAAAACACCATATATTTT. It translates to CASSQASGPENTIYF.